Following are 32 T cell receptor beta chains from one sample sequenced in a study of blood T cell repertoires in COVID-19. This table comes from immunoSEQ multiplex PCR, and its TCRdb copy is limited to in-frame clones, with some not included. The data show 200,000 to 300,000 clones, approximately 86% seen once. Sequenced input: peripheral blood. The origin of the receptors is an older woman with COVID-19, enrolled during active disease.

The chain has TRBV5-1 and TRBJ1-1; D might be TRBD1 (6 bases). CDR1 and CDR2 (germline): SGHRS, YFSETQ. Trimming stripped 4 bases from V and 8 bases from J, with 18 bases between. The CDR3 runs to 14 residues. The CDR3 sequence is CASSPTIAGTEAFF. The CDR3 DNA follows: TGCGCCAGCAGCCCTACCATCGCCGGGACAGAAGCTTTCTTT.

DNA of the CDR3: TGTGCCACCAGCAGAGATCTCGGGGTCCGGAACACTGAAGCTTTCTTT. Translation gives CATSRDLGVRNTEAFF. V is TRBV15 and J is TRBJ1-1; D uncertain. V was shortened by 0 bases and J by 1 base, with 12 bases between the two germline ends. This CDR3 region has 16 residues. Germline assignment: CDR1 LNHNV and CDR2 YYDKDF (reference sequence).

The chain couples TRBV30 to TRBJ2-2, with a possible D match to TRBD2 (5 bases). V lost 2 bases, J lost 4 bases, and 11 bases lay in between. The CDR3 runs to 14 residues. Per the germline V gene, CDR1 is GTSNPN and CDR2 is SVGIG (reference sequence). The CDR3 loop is CAWSWRTLTGELFF. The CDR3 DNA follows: TGTGCCTGGAGTTGGAGGACCCTCACCGGGGAGCTGTTTTTT.

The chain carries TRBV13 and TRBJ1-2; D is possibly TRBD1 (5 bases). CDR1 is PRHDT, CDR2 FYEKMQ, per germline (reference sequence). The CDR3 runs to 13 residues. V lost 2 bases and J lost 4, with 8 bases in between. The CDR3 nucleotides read TGTGCCAGCAGCTTAACAGGTTCCTATGGCTACACCTTC. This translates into CASSLTGSYGYTF.

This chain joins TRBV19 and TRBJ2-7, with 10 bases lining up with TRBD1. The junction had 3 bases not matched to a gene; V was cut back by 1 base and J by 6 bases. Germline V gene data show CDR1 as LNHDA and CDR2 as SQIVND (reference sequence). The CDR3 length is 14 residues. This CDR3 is CASSIGDRGSEQYF. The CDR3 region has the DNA TGTGCCAGTAGTATAGGGGACAGGGGAAGCGAGCAGTACTTC.

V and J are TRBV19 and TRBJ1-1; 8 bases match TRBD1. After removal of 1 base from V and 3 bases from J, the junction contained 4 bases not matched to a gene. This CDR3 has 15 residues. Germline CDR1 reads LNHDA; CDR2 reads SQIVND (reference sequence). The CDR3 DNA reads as TGTGCCAGTAGTATAGTAAGCAGGGGGCACACTGAAGCTTTCTTT. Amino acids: CASSIVSRGHTEAFF.

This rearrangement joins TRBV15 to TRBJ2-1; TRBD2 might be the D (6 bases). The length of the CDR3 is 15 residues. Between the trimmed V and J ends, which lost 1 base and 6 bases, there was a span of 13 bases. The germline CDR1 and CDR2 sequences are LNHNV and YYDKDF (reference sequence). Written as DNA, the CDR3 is TGTGCCACCAGCAGAGTTAGCGGTCGGGCCAATGAGCAGTTCTTC. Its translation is CATSRVSGRANEQFF.

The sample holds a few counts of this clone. CDR3 amino acids: CASSALRDGGANYGYTF. The CDR3 DNA is TGTGCCAGCAGTGCCCTTCGGGATGGCGGTGCCAACTATGGCTACACCTTC. J is TRBJ1-2 and V is TRBV6-1; D uncertain. Germline CDR1 is MNHNS and CDR2 is SASEGT. V was trimmed by 4 bases and J by 2 bases, leaving 20 bases between them. The CDR3 runs 17 residues.

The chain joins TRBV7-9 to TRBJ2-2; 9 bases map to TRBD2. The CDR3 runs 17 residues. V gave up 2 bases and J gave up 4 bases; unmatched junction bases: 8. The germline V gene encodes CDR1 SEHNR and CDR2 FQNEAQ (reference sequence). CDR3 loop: CASSLLQMTSGTGELFF. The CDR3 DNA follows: TGTGCCAGCAGCTTACTTCAGATGACTAGCGGCACCGGGGAGCTGTTTTTT.

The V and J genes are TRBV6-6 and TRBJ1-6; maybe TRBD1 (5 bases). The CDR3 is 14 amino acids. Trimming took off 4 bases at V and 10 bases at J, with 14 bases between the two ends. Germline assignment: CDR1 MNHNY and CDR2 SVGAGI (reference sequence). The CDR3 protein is CASSSQVVYSPLHF. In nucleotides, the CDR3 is TGTGCCAGCAGTTCACAGGTGGTTTACTCACCCCTCCACTTT.

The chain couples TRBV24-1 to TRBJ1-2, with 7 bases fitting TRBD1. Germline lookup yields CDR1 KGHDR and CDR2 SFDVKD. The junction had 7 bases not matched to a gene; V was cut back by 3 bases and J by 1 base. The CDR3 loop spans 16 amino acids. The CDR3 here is CATSDARGGGNYGYTF. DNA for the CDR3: TGTGCCACCAGTGATGCCCGAGGGGGCGGTAACTATGGCTACACCTTC.

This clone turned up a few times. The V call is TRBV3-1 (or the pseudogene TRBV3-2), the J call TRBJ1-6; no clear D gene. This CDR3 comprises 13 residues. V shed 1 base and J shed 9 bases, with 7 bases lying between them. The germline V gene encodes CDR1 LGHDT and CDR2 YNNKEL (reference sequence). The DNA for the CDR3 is TGTGCCAGCAGCCAAGTAGTTGCTTCACCCCTCCACTTT. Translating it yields CASSQVVASPLHF.

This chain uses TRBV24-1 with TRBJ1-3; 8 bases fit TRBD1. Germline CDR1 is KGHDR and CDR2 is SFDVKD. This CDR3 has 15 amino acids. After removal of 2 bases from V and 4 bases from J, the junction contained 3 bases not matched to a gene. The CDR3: CATSDSRDRGNTIYF. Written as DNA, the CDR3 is TGTGCCACCAGTGATTCGAGGGACAGGGGAAACACCATATATTTT.

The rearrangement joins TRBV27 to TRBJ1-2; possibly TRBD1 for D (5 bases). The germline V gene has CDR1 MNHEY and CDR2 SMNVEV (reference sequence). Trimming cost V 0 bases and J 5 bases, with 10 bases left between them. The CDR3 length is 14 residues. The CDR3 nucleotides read TGTGCCAGCAGTTTATCGGCGACAGTGTATGGCTACACCTTC. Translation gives CASSLSATVYGYTF.

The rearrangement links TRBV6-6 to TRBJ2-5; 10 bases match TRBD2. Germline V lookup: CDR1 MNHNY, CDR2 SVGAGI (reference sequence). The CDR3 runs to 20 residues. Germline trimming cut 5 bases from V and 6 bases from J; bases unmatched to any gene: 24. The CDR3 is CASSPRSNWGRSSGSKTQYF. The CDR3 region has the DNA TGTGCCAGCAGTCCCCGGTCGAATTGGGGACGGTCTAGCGGGAGTAAGACCCAGTACTTC.

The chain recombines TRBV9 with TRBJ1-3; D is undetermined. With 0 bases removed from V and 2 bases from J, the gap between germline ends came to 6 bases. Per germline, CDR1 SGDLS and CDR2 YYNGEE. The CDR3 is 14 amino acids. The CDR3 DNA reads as TGTGCCAGCAGCGTAGCGGGGACTGGAAACACCATATATTTT. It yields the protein CASSVAGTGNTIYF. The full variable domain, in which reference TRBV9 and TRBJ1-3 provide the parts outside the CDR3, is DSGVTQTPKHLITATGQRVTLRCSPRSGDLSVYWYQQSLDQGLQFLIQYYNGEERAKGNILERFSAQQFPDLHSELNLSSLELGDSALYFCASSVAGTGNTIYFGEGSWLTVV.

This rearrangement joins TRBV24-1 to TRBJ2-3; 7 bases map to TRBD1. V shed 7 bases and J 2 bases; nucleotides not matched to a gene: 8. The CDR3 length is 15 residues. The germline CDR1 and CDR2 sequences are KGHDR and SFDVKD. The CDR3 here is CATSLQGSPTDTQYF. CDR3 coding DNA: TGTGCCACCAGCCTACAGGGGTCCCCCACAGATACGCAGTATTTT.

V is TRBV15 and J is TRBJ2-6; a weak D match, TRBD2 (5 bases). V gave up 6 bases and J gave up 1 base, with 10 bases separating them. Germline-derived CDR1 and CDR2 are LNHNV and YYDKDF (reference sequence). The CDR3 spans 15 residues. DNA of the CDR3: TGTGCCACCAGTCGAGGGTTGTCTGGGGCCAACGTCCTGACTTTC. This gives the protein CATSRGLSGANVLTF.

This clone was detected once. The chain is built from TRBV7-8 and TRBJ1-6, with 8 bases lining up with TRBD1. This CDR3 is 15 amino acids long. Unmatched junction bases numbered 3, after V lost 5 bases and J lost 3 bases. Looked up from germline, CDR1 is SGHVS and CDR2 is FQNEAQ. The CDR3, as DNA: TGTGCCAGCAGCCCTGGGACAGGCTATAATTCACCCCTCCACTTT. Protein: CASSPGTGYNSPLHF.

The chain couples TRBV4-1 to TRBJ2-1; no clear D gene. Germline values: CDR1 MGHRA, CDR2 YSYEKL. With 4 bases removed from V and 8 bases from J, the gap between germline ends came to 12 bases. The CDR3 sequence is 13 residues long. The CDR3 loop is CASSRSSIYEQFF. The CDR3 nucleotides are TGCGCCAGCAGCCGTTCTAGTATTTATGAGCAGTTCTTC.

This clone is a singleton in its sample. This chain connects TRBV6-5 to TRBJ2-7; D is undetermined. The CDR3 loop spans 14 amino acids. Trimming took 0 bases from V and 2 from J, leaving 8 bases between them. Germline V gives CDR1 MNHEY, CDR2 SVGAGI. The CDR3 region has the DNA TGTGCCAGCAGTTACTCGAGGCAGACCTACGAGCAGTACTTC. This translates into CASSYSRQTYEQYF.

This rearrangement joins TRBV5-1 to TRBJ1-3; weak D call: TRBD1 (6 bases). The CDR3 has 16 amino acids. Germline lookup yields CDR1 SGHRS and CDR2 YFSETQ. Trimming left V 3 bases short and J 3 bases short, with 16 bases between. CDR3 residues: CASSSGRGPIGNTIYF. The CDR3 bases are TGCGCCAGCAGCTCAGGGCGGGGGCCGATTGGAAACACCATATATTTT.

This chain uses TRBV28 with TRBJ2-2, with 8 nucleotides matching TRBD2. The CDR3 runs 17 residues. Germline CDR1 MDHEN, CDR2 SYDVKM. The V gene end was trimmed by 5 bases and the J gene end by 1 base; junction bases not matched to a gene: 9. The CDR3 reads CASSQLGAGGNTGELFF. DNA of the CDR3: TGTGCCAGCAGTCAACTAGGGGCGGGAGGGAACACCGGGGAGCTGTTTTTT.

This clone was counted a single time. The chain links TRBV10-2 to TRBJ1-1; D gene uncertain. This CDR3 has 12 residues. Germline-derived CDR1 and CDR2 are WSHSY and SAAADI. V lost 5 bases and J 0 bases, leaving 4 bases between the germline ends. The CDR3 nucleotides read TGCGCCAGCAGTCGGGTGAACACTGAAGCTTTCTTT. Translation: CASSRVNTEAFF.

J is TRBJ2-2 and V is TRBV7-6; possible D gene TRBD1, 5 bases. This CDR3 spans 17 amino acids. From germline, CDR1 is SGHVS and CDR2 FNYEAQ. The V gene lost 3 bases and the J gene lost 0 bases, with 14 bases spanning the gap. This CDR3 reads CASSLDTPFANTGELFF. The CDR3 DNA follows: TGTGCCAGCAGCTTGGACACACCGTTCGCGAACACCGGGGAGCTGTTTTTT.

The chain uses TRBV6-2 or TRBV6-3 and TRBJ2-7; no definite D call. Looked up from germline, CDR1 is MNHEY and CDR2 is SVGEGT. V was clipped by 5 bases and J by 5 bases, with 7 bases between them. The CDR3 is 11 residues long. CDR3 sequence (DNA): TGTGCCAGCAGTCGAACTGACGAGCAGTACTTC. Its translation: CASSRTDEQYF.

Written as DNA, the CDR3 is TGCGCCAGCAGCCAGGGACTCGGACTAGCGGGAGAAGAGACCCAGTACTTC. Translated: CASSQGLGLAGEETQYF. The chain has TRBV4-1 and TRBJ2-5; 13 positions agree with TRBD2. The germline V gene has CDR1 MGHRA and CDR2 YSYEKL. Unmatched junction bases numbered 7, after V lost 3 bases and J lost 3 bases. The CDR3 contains 17 residues.

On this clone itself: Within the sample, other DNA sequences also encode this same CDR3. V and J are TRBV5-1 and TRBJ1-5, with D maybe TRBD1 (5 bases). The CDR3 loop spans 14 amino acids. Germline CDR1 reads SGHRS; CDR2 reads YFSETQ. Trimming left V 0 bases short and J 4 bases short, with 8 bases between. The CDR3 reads CASSLDTGNQPQHF. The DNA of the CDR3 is TGCGCCAGCAGCTTGGATACAGGTAATCAGCCCCAGCATTTT.

As DNA, the CDR3 is TGTGCCAGCAGCTCCCCCCAGGGCGTGCCGAATGAAAAACTGTTTTTT. Its protein product is CASSSPQGVPNEKLFF. The V and J genes are TRBV7-9 and TRBJ1-4, with D maybe TRBD1 (5 bases). Trimming cost V 4 bases and J 5 bases, with 17 bases left between them. The CDR3 consists of 16 residues. Germline V gives CDR1 SEHNR, CDR2 FQNEAQ (reference sequence).

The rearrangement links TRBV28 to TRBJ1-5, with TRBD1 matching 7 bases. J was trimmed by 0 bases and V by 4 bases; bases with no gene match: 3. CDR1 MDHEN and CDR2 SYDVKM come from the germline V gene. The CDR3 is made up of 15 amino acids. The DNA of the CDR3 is TGTGCCAGCAGTTCACAGGGGTATAGCAATCAGCCCCAGCATTTT. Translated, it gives CASSSQGYSNQPQHF.

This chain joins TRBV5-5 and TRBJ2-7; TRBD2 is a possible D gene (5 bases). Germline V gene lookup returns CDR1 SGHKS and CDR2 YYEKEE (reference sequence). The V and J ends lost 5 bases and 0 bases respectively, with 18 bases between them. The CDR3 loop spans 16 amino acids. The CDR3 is CASRPFEGTTSYEQYF. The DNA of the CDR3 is TGTGCCAGCAGGCCTTTCGAGGGTACGACCTCCTACGAGCAGTACTTC.

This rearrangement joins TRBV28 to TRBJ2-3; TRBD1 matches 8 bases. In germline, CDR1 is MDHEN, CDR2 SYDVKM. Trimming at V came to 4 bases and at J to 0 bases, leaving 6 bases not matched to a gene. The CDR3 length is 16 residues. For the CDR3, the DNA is TGTGCCAGCAGTTCCGGGACAGGCTGGAGCACAGATACGCAGTATTTT. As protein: CASSSGTGWSTDTQYF.